This entry lists 14 T cell receptor beta chains sequenced from one sample in a study of shared clonotypes between healthy human individuals. CD8 cells classed as naive were CD45RO-negative and positively selected for CCR7, excluding terminally differentiated effector memory CD45RA+ cells. Libraries were prepared by immunoSEQ multiplex PCR; TCRdb keeps only in-frame clonotypes and omits some of them. The sample gives over 2,000,000 clones, just over 90% of which show up once; more than 1.5% is in the top ten. Source material: naive CD8+ T cells from PBMCs. The source of these receptors is a man aged 18 to 35 in good health. Some clones in this sample may be carry-over from other donors' samples.

The chain carries TRBV5-6 and TRBJ1-5; no clear D gene. Germline loops: CDR1 SGHDT, CDR2 YYEEEE. The CDR3 totals 16 residues. The V gene lost 2 bases and the J gene lost 1 base, with 13 bases spanning the gap. The DNA of the CDR3 is TGTGCCAGCAGCTTAGCCTATGGACCGAGCAATCAGCCCCAGCATTTT. Residues: CASSLAYGPSNQPQHF.

The J gene is TRBJ2-7, the V gene TRBV5-6; D remains unclear. The germline V gene has CDR1 SGHDT and CDR2 YYEEEE. With 0 bases removed from V and 2 bases from J, the gap between germline ends came to 9 bases. There are 14 residues in the CDR3. The CDR3 DNA sequence: TGTGCCAGCAGCTTGGAAGTTAGAACCTACGAGCAGTACTTC. Translated: CASSLEVRTYEQYF.

J is TRBJ1-2 and V is TRBV5-1; D ambiguous. The germline V gene encodes CDR1 SGHRS and CDR2 YFSETQ. The CDR3 is made up of 13 amino acids. V lost 7 bases and J lost 4, with 14 bases in between. The CDR3 DNA reads TGCGCCAGCCCGGTTCGAAAGACCTATGGCTACACCTTC. The encoded protein is CASPVRKTYGYTF.

This clone was counted only a few times. The chain carries TRBV19 and TRBJ1-5; TRBD1 agrees at 7 bases. Germline-derived CDR1 and CDR2 are LNHDA and SQIVND (reference sequence). J was trimmed by 4 bases and V by 7 bases; bases with no gene match: 4. The CDR3 has 13 residues. The CDR3: CASNRQGNQPQHF. The CDR3 DNA follows: TGTGCCAGTAATCGACAGGGAAATCAGCCCCAGCATTTT.

Here the CDR3 reads CASSWGERPYEQYF. DNA of the CDR3: TGTGCCAGCAGCTGGGGGGAGCGGCCCTACGAGCAGTACTTC. The chain carries TRBV27 and TRBJ2-7, with TRBD2 as a possible D gene (6 bases). CDR3 size: 14 residues. Per germline, CDR1 MNHEY and CDR2 SMNVEV (reference sequence). V was shortened by 6 bases and J by 2 bases, with 14 bases between the two germline ends.

The chain employs TRBV10-3 and TRBJ2-3; 9 bases are shared with TRBD2. The CDR3 has 15 residues. V was pared by 4 bases and J by 4 bases, with 6 bases of the junction left unmatched. Germline values: CDR1 ENHRY, CDR2 SYGVKD. In nucleotides, the CDR3 is TGTGCCATCAGTGCAACCGGGACTAGCCCAGATACGCAGTATTTT. Its protein is CAISATGTSPDTQYF.

The V call is TRBV27, the J call TRBJ2-2, with TRBD1 identical over 8 bases. The CDR3 runs 15 residues. V lost 5 bases, J lost 4 bases, and 6 bases stayed unmatched. The germline gives CDR1 MNHEY, CDR2 SMNVEV (reference sequence). Here the CDR3 DNA reads TGTGCCAGCAGTCCTTTCCAGGGGGCCACCGGGGAGCTGTTTTTT. Its protein is CASSPFQGATGELFF.

This clone was seen more than once but under ten times. The chain uses TRBV7-6 and TRBJ2-7; 8 bases match TRBD1. CDR3 size: 15 residues. J lost 7 bases, V lost 4 bases, and 12 bases had no gene match. Germline lookup yields CDR1 SGHVS and CDR2 FNYEAQ. The CDR3 bases are TGTGCCAGCAGCTCCCGACAGGGGAGCCGAGGGGAGCAGTACTTC. Translation gives CASSSRQGSRGEQYF.

This chain uses TRBV15 with TRBJ2-7; 9 positions agree with TRBD2. This CDR3 region has 16 residues. J gave up 0 bases and V 2 bases, and 5 bases lay outside the gene matches. Germline values: CDR1 LNHNV, CDR2 YYDKDF (reference sequence). The DNA for the CDR3 is TGTGCCACCAGCAGATTCCCTAGCGGGATCTCCTACGAGCAGTACTTC. Protein: CATSRFPSGISYEQYF.

This chain links TRBV11-2 with TRBJ2-1; 12 bases fit TRBD2. V shed 1 base and J 6 bases; nucleotides not matched to a gene: 4. The germline gives CDR1 SGHAT, CDR2 FQNNGV. The CDR3 has 16 residues. CDR3 sequence (DNA): TGTGCCAGCAGCTTAGTCAGACTAGCGGGAGTCAATGAGCAGTTCTTC. Its translation: CASSLVRLAGVNEQFF.

This chain joins TRBV4-3 and TRBJ1-1, with D maybe TRBD1 (6 bases). V was trimmed by 0 bases and J by 5 bases, leaving 7 bases between them. The CDR3 extends over 13 amino acids. Germline CDR1 reads LGHNA; CDR2 reads YSLEER. CDR3: CASSQERGTEAFF. DNA of the CDR3: TGCGCCAGCAGCCAAGAGAGGGGGACTGAAGCTTTCTTT.

Here the CDR3 reads CASSLKFNTGELFF. In nucleotides, the CDR3 is TGTGCCAGCAGCTTAAAATTCAACACCGGGGAGCTGTTTTTT. The chain carries TRBV5-5 and TRBJ2-2; D is ambiguous. This CDR3 has 14 amino acids. Germline V gene sequence: CDR1 SGHKS, CDR2 YYEKEE (reference sequence). The germline V and J ends were trimmed by 2 bases and 2 bases, with 7 bases remaining between them.

V gene TRBV27 combines with J gene TRBJ2-7; maybe TRBD1 (5 bases). V was shortened by 3 bases and J by 0 bases, with 18 bases between the two germline ends. The CDR3 is 17 residues long. Germline V gene sequence: CDR1 MNHEY, CDR2 SMNVEV (reference sequence). The CDR3 bases are TGTGCCAGCAGTTTGAAGGACCCGACAGTGACCTCCTACGAGCAGTACTTC. Its protein product is CASSLKDPTVTSYEQYF.

V usage is TRBV27 and J usage is TRBJ2-5; 10 bases fit TRBD1. There are 14 residues in the CDR3. The trim removed 6 bases at V and 5 bases at J, leaving 6 bases unmatched. Germline CDR1 and CDR2: MNHEY and SMNVEV (reference sequence). The CDR3 DNA sequence: TGTGCCAGCAGGTTCCGGGACAGGGGCGAGACCCAGTACTTC. Protein product: CASRFRDRGETQYF.